The 13 T cell receptor beta chains below all came from one sample that was sequenced in a study of human T cells and chemical hapten exposure. The time point: patch test 1, 2 weeks after DPC sensitization. Treatment noted: therapeutic diphenylcyclopropenone sensitization with weekly scalp DPC. TCRdb used MiXCR to reprocess the RACE reads, holding one entry per CDR3 protein. The data hold tens of thousands of distinct CDR3 sequences, with around a tenth observed a single time. The sample in question was whole blood, obtained in connection with sensitization to the hapten diphenylcyclopropenone (DPC). The receptors originated from a woman in her 50s with alopecia areata. Some clones in this sample may be carry-over from other donors' samples.

The chain recombines TRBV28 with TRBJ1-2, with a possible D match to TRBD1 (6 bases). The CDR3 contains 14 residues. Germline assignment: CDR1 MDHEN and CDR2 SYDVKM. The V end was cut by 6 bases, the J end by 8 bases, with 19 bases between. The CDR3 protein is CASSPAFGGRGYTF. CDR3 in DNA: TGTGCCAGCAGCCCTGCTTTTGGGGGCCGAGGCTACACCTTC.

CDR3 residues: CSARHTGRREENGYTF. CDR3 nucleotides: TGCAGTGCTAGACACACAGGGAGGCGTGAGGAGAATGGCTACACCTTC. The gene calls are TRBV20-1 and TRBJ1-2, with TRBD1 as a possible D gene (6 bases). Between the trimmed V and J ends, which lost 2 bases and 6 bases, there was a span of 22 bases. Germline V lookup: CDR1 DFQATT, CDR2 SNEGSKA (reference sequence). CDR3 length equals 16 residues.

The table lists this clonotype with a few counts. The rearrangement uses TRBV28 and TRBJ1-4, with D unresolved. Germline values: CDR1 MDHEN, CDR2 SYDVKM. This CDR3 has 15 residues. V was cut by 3 bases and J by 4 bases, with 12 bases left in between. The CDR3 coding sequence is TGTGCCAGCAGTTTGGGCGGATCGAATAATGAAAAACTGTTTTTT. Translating gives CASSLGGSNNEKLFF.

The J gene is TRBJ1-1, the V gene TRBV28; D remains unclear. The CDR3 has 13 amino acids. Between the trimmed V and J ends, which lost 8 bases and 0 bases, there was a span of 10 bases. The germline V gene encodes CDR1 MDHEN and CDR2 SYDVKM. The CDR3 coding sequence is TGTGCCAGCCTACAGTTTTTGAACACTGAAGCTTTCTTT. Residues: CASLQFLNTEAFF. Together with reference TRBV28 and TRBJ1-1, the CDR3 gives the full variable domain: DVKVTQSSRYLVKRTGEKVFLECVQDMDHENMFWYRQDPGLGLRLIYFSYDVKMKEKGDIPEGYSVSREKKERFSLILESASTNQTSMYLCASLQFLNTEAFFGQGTRLTVV.

This sequence joins TRBV28 and TRBJ2-1; D possibly corresponds to TRBD1 (6 bases). CDR3 length equals 13 residues. CDR1 and CDR2 from the germline V gene are MDHEN and SYDVKM. V gave up 9 bases and J gave up 12 bases, with 21 bases separating them. The CDR3, as DNA: TGTGCCAGTACCGGGACAAACACAATGAGGCAGTTCTTC. Residues: CASTGTNTMRQFF. The full variable domain, its missing parts supplied by reference TRBV28 and TRBJ2-1, is DVKVTQSSRYLVKRTGEKVFLECVQDMDHENMFWYRQDPGLGLRLIYFSYDVKMKEKGDIPEGYSVSREKKERFSLILESASTNQTSMYLCASTGTNTMRQFFGPGTRLTVL.

This clonotype was found many times. This chain links TRBV12-3 or TRBV12-4 with TRBJ2-1, with 11 bases matching TRBD1. The CDR3 runs 13 residues. Trimming cost V 8 bases and J 5 bases; bases outside gene matches: 2. CDR3 bases: TGTGCCAGCCGGGGACAGGGGGACAATGAGCAGTTCTTC. Translating it yields CASRGQGDNEQFF.

CDR3 sequence: CASSYSNRDNQPQHF. The CDR3 region has the DNA TGTGCCAGCAGTTACTCGAACAGGGACAATCAGCCCCAGCATTTT. The chain uses TRBV6-5 and TRBJ1-5, with D possibly TRBD1 on 6 matching bases. The CDR3 spans 15 residues. CDR1 is MNHEY and CDR2 is SVGAGI in the germline V gene. Trimming cost V 0 bases and J 3 bases, with 9 bases left between them.

The CDR3 DNA sequence: TGTGCCAGCAGCACGGCCGGGACAGGGTTTGAGAACACTGAAGCTTTCTTT. This sequence encodes CASSTAGTGFENTEAFF. The chain carries TRBV11-2 and TRBJ1-1; TRBD1 matches at 9 bases. Per germline, CDR1 SGHAT and CDR2 FQNNGV. The CDR3 covers 17 residues. After removal of 5 bases from V and 1 base from J, the junction contained 11 bases not matched to a gene.

This clonotype was seen more than once but under ten times. J is TRBJ2-4 and V is TRBV6-5; TRBD2 matches at 11 bases. Germline CDR1 reads MNHEY; CDR2 reads SVGAGI. J was trimmed by 11 bases and V by 6 bases; bases with no gene match: 9. CDR3 length: 14 residues. The CDR3 sequence: CASRRTSGRGVQYF. CDR3 in DNA: TGTGCCAGCAGACGAACTAGCGGGAGAGGGGTTCAGTACTTC.

The chain couples TRBV19 to TRBJ2-3, with a weak D call TRBD2 (6 bases). V was cut by 3 bases and J by 2 bases, with 15 bases left in between. From germline, CDR1 is LNHDA and CDR2 SQIVND (reference sequence). The CDR3 is made up of 16 amino acids. CDR3 DNA: TGTGCCAGTAGTATTCCGAGCGGAGGGGCCACAGATACGCAGTATTTT. It translates to CASSIPSGGATDTQYF.

The chain combines TRBV29-1 with TRBJ2-5; D remains unclear. Looked up from germline, CDR1 is SQVTM and CDR2 is ANQGSEA. Trimming shortened V by 4 bases and J by 5 bases, and 2 bases separated the two germline ends. CDR3 length: 9 residues. CDR3 nucleotide sequence: TGCAGCGTTGGGGAGACCCAGTACTTC. Protein sequence: CSVGETQYF.

This clonotype showed up just a few times. This chain links TRBV10-3 with TRBJ1-2; D unresolved. The CDR3 runs 12 residues. The V end lost 2 bases, the J end lost 5 bases, and 6 bases lay between the germline ends. Germline-derived CDR1 and CDR2 are ENHRY and SYGVKD. CDR3 residues: CAISETEYGYTF. The CDR3, as DNA: TGTGCCATCAGTGAGACAGAGTATGGCTACACCTTC.

This clonotype showed up just a few times. The chain recombines TRBV7-3 with TRBJ2-1; TRBD1 agrees at 8 bases. The trim removed 2 bases at V and 2 bases at J, leaving 8 bases unmatched. The CDR3 extends over 17 amino acids. Per germline, CDR1 SGHTA and CDR2 FQGTGA. CDR3 DNA: TGTGCCAGCAGCTTACAAACCGGGACAGGAGCCTACAATGAGCAGTTCTTC. Protein product: CASSLQTGTGAYNEQFF.